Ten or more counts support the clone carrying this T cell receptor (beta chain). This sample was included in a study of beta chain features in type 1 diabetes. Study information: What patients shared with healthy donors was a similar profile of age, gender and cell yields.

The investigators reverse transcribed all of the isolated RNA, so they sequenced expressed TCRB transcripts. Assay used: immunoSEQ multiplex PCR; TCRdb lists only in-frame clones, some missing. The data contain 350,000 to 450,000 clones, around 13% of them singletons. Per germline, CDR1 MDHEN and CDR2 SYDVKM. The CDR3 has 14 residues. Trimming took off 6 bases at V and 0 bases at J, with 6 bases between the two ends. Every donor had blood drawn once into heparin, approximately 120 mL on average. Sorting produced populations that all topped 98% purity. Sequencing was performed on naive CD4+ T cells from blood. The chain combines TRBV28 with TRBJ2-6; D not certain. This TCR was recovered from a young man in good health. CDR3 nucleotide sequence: TGTGCCAGCAGACGGTCCTCTGGGGCCAACGTCCTGACTTTC. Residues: CASRRSSGANVLTF.